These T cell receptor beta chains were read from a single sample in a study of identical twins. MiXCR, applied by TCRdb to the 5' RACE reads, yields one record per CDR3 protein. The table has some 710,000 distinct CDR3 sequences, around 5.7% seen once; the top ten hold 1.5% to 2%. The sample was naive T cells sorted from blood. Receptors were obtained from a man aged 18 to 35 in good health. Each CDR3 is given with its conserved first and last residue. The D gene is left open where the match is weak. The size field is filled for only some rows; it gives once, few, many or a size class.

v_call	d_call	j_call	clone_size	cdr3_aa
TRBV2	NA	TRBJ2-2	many	CASSARAGPTGELFF
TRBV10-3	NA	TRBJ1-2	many	CAISDSREDYTF
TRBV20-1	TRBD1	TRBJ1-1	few	CSAFSGGANTEAFF
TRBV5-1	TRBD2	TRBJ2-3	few	CASSLFREGTDTQYF
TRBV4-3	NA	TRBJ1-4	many	CASSPVVGGDEKLFF
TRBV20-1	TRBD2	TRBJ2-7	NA	CSASRTSGVWEQYF
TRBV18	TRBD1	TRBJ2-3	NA	CASSPGTGASTDTQYF
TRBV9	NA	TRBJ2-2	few	CASSLAGQGGELFF
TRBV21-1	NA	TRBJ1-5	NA	CASSKGSFQPQHF
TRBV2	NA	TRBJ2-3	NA	CAGRAFPRTDTQYF
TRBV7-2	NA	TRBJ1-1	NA	CASSFRVADTEAFF
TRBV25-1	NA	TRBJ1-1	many	CASSEPVRQEAFF
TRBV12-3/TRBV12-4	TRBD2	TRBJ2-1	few	CASSPRISGREEQFF
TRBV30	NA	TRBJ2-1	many	CAMYPWGPSNEQFF
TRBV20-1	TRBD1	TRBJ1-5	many	CSARVPGQGLGQPQHF
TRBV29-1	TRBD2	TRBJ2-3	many	CSVGGAADTQYF
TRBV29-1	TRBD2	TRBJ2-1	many	CSVEEVAGYNEQFF
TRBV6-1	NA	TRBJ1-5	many	CASSPRDTSQPQHF
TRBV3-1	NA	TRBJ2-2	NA	CASSQVRSGELFF
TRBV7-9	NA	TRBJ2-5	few	CASSLWREETQYF
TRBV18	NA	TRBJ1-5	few	CASSPGALNQPQHF
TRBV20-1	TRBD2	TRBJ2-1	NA	CSAALAGGPDEQFF
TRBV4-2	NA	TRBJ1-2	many	CASSQLTSDGDYGYTF
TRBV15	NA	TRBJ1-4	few	CATSRRDEATNEKLFF
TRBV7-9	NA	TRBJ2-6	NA	CASSADSSGANVLTF
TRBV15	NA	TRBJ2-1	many	CATSRDLYYEQFF
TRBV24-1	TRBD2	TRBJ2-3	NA	CATSGPGGMADTQYF
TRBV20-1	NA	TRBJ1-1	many	CSARQTGLMNTEAFF
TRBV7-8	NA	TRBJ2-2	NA	CASSSDSSFTGELFF
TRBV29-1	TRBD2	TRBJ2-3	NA	CSVVGGVDTQYF
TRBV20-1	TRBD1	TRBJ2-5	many	CSARGGQGQETQYF
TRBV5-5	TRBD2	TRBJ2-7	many	CASSWDPVASGSLGEQYF
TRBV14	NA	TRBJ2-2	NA	CASSGHETMVGELFF
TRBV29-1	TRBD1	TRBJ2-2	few	CSANTPGQGTGELFF
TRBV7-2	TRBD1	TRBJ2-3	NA	CASRRGQVGADTQYF
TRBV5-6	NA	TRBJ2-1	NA	CASSFGPASSYNEQFF
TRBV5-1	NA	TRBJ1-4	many	CASSLVGAAREKLFF
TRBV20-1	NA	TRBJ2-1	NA	CSARTGDGDEQFF
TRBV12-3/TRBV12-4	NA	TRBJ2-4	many	CASSFLGVDPAKNIQYF
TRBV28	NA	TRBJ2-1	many	CASGGAGKILFEQFF
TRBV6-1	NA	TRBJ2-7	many	CASSPLGSYEQYF
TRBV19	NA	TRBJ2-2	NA	CATTEYAGELFF
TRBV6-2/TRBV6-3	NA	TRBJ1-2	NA	CASSYLRGGGYGYTF
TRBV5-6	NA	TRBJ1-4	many	CASIGGPNEKLFF
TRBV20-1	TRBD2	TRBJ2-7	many	CSAPLARDESYEQYF
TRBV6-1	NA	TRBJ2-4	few	CASSEGRGQAKNIQYF
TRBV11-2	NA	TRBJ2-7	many	CASKGSGYEQYF
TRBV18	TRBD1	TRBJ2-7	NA	CASSLQPGTGRYEQYF
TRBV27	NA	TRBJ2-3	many	CASSLLAEASTDTQYF
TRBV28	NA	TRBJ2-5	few	CASSRTVWETQYF